This TCR beta chain comes out of a study of cytomegalovirus exposure and HLA in healthy donors. Study-wide background: Earlier, 95 million to 120 million unique TCR beta sequences were recovered from about 170 million T cells by an analysis.

Primers: 60 Vbeta forward and 13 Jbeta reverse. Data came from immunoSEQ multiplex PCR; TCRdb stores just in-frame clones and leaves some out. The sample records more than 130,000 clones, roughly 77% being singletons. The sequencing sample was made of PBMCs. This receptor was taken from a man aged 30-40 years in good health and CMV-seronegative.

CDR3 sequence: CASSPTGVNTEAFF. DNA of the CDR3: TGTGCCAGCAGTCCGACAGGGGTGAACACTGAAGCTTTCTTT. This chain joins TRBV5-5 and TRBJ1-1; 8 nucleotides align to TRBD1. Trimming took 5 bases from V and 0 from J; bases not matched to a gene: 3. The CDR3 has 14 amino acids. Germline CDR1 and CDR2: SGHKS and YYEKEE (reference sequence).